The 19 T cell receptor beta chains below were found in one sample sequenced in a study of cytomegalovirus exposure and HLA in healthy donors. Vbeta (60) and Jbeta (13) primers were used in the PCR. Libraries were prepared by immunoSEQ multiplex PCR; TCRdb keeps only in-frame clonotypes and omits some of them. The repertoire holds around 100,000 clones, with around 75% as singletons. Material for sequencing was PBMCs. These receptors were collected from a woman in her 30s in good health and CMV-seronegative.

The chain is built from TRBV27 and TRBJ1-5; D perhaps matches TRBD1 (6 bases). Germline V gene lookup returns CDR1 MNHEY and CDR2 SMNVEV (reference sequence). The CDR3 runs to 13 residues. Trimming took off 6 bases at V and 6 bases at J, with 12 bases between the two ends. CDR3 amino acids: CASRKQGGQPQHF. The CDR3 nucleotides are TGTGCCAGCAGGAAACAGGGTGGTCAGCCCCAGCATTTT.

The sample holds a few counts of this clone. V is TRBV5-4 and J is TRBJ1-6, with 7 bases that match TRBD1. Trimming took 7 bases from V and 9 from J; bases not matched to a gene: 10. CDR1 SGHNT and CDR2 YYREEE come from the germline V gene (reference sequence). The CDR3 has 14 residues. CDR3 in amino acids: CASGLDREASPLHF. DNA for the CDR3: TGTGCCAGCGGGCTCGACAGGGAGGCTTCACCCCTCCACTTT.

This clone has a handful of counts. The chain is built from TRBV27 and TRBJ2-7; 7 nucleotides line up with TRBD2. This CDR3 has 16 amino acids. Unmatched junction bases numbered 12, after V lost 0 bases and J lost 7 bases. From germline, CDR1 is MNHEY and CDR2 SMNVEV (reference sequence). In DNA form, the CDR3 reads TGTGCCAGCAGTTTATCCTTTCTGGCGGGAGCCGGAGAGCAGTACTTC. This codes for CASSLSFLAGAGEQYF.

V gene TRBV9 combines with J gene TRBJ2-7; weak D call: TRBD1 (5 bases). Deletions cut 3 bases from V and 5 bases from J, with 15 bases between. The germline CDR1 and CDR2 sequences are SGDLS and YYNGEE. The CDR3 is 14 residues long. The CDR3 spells CASSADTSRDEQYF. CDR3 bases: TGTGCCAGCAGCGCGGACACGAGTCGAGACGAGCAGTACTTC.

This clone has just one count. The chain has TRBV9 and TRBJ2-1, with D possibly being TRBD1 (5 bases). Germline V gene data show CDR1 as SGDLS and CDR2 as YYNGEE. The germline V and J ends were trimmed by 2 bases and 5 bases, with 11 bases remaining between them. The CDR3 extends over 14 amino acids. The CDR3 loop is CASSVQIRDNEQFF. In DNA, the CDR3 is TGTGCCAGCAGCGTCCAGATCAGGGACAATGAGCAGTTCTTC.

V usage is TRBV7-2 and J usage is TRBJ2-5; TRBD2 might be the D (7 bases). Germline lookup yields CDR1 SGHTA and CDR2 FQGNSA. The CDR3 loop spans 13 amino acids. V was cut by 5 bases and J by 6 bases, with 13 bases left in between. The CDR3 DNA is TGTGCCAGCAGCCAGGCGGGGGCACAGACCCAGTACTTC. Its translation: CASSQAGAQTQYF.

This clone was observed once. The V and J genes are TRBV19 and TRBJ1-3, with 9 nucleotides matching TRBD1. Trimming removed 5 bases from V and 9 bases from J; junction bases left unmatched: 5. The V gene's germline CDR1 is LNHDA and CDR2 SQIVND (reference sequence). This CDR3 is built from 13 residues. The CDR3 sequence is CASSPGQGGTIYF. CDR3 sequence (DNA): TGTGCCAGTAGTCCGGGACAGGGAGGCACCATATATTTT.

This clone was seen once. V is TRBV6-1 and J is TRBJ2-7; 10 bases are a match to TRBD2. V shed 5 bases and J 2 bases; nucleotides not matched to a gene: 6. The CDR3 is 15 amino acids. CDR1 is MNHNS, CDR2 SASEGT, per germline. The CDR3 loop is CASSPPSGSPYEQYF. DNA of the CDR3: TGTGCCAGCAGTCCGCCTAGCGGGAGCCCCTACGAGCAGTACTTC.

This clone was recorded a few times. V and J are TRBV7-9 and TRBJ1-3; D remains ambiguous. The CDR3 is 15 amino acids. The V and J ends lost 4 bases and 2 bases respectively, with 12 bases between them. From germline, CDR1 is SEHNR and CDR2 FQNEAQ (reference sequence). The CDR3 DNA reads TGTGCCAGCAGCTCCCCTTCTGGCACTGGAAACACCATATATTTT. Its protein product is CASSSPSGTGNTIYF.

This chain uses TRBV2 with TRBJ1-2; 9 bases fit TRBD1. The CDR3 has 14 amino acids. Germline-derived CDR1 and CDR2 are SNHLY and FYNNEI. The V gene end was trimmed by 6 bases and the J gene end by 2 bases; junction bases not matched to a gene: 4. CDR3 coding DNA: TGTGCCAGCAGGTCGGGACAGGGAAACTATGGCTACACCTTC. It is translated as CASRSGQGNYGYTF.

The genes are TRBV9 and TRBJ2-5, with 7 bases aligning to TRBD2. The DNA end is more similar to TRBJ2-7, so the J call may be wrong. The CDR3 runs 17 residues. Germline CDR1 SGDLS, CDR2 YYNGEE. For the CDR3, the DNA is TGTGCCAGCAGCGTAGTACCCGGGGGGACTGCCCCCTACGAGCAGTACTTC. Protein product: CASSVVPGGTAPYEQYF.

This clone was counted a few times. The CDR3 sequence is CASRDSLNTEAFF. In DNA, the CDR3 is TGTGCCAGCCGGGACTCCTTGAACACTGAAGCTTTCTTT. The V and J genes are TRBV25-1 and TRBJ1-1, with D possibly matching TRBD1 (5 bases). The V and J ends lost 8 bases and 0 bases respectively, with 10 bases between them. This CDR3 comprises 13 residues. The germline V gene encodes CDR1 MGHDK and CDR2 SYGVNS.

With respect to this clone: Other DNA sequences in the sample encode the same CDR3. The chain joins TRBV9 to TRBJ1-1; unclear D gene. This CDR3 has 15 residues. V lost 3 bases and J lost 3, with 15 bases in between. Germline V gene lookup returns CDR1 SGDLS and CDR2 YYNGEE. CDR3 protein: CASSALDIRDTEAFF. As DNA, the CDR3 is TGTGCCAGCAGCGCCCTCGACATCCGTGACACTGAAGCTTTCTTT.

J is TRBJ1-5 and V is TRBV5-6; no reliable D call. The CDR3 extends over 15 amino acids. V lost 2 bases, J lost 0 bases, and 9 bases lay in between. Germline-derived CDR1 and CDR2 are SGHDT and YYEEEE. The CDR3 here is CASSFGGFSNQPQHF. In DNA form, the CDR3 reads TGTGCCAGCAGCTTCGGCGGTTTTAGCAATCAGCCCCAGCATTTT. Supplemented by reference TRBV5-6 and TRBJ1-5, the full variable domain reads DAGVTQSPTHLIKTRGQQVTLRCSPKSGHDTVSWYQQALGQGPQFIFQYYEEEERQRGNFPDRFSGHQFPNYSSELNVNALLLGDSALYLCASSFGGFSNQPQHFGDGTRLSIL.

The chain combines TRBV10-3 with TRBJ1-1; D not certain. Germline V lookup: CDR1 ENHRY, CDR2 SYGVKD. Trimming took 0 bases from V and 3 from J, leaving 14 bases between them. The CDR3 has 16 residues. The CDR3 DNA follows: TGTGCCATCAGTGAGTCGATACAACCGCCTTACACTGAAGCTTTCTTT. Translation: CAISESIQPPYTEAFF.

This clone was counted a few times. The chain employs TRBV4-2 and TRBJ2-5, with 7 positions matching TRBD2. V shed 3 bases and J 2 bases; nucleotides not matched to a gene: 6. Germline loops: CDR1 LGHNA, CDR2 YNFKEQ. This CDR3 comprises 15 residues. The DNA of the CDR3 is TGTGCCAGCAGCCAGGATATCGGGGGGCAAGAGACCCAGTACTTC. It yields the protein CASSQDIGGQETQYF.

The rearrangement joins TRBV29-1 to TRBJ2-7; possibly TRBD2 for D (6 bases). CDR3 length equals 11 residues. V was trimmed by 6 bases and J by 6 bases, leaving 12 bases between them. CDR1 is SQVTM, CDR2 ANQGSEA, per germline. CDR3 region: CSVFGGREQYF. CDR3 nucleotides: TGCAGCGTCTTCGGGGGTCGCGAGCAGTACTTC.

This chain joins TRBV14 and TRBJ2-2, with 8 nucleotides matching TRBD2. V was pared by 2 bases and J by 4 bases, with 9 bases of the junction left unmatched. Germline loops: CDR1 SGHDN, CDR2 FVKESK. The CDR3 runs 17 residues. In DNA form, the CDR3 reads TGTGCCAGCAGCCAACCGAATAGCGGGACGCTCACCGGGGAGCTGTTTTTT. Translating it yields CASSQPNSGTLTGELFF. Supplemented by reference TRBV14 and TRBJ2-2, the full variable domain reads EAGVTQFPSHSVIEKGQTVTLRCDPISGHDNLYWYRRVMGKEIKFLLHFVKESKQDESGMPNNRFLAERTGGTYSTLKVQPAELEDSGVYFCASSQPNSGTLTGELFFGEGSRLTVL.

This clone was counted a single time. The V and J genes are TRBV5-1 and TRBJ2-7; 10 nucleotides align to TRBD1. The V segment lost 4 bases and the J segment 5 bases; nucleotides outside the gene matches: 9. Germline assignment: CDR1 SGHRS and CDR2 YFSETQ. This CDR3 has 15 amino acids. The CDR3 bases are TGCGCCAGCAGCAGAGAAGGACAGGGGGTAAACGAGCAGTACTTC. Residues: CASSREGQGVNEQYF.